This T cell receptor (beta chain) was obtained from a study of beta chain features in type 1 diabetes. Germline-derived CDR1 and CDR2 are GTSNPN and SVGIG (reference sequence). The CDR3 contains 15 residues. The trim removed 0 bases at V and 9 bases at J, leaving 11 bases unmatched. The authors sorted CD4+ naive, central memory, regulatory and stem cell-like memory cells via CD45RO/CCR7/CD25/CD127/CD95/CD27. In the case of this clone: The antigen is undetermined.

Findings of the study overall: Among patients with Type 1 diabetes, TCRB CDR3s were moderately but significantly shorter in every one of the four CD4+ subsets.

The sequenced template was cDNA made from the entire isolated RNA. Measured with immunoSEQ multiplex PCR; TCRdb has only the in-frame clones, and not every one. There are about 220,000 clones in the sample; approximately 10% occur only once, and less than 1.5% lies in the top ten. This chain connects TRBV30 to TRBJ2-1, with 7 bases aligning to TRBD2. The receptor was derived from a man aged 18 to 35 in good health. Input material: central memory CD4+ T cells from blood. CDR3 region: CAWSVGGRGQGEQFF. The CDR3 coding sequence is TGTGCCTGGAGTGTGGGCGGGAGAGGACAAGGTGAGCAGTTCTTC.